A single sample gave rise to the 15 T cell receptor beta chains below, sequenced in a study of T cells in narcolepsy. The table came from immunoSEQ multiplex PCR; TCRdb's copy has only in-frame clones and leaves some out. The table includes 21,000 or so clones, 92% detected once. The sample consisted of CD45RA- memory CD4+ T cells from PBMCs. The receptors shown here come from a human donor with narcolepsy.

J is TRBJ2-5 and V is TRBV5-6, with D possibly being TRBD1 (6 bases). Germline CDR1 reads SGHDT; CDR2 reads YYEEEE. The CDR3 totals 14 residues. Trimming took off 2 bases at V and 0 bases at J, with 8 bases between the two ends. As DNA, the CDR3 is TGTGCCAGCAGCTTCACAGGGTACCAAGAGACCCAGTACTTC. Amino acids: CASSFTGYQETQYF. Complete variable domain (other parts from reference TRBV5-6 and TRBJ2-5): DAGVTQSPTHLIKTRGQQVTLRCSPKSGHDTVSWYQQALGQGPQFIFQYYEEEERQRGNFPDRFSGHQFPNYSSELNVNALLLGDSALYLCASSFTGYQETQYFGPGTRLLVL.

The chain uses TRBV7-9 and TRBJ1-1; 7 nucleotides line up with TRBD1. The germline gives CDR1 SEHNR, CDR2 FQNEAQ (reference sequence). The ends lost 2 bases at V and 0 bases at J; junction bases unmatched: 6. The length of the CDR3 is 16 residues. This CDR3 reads CASSLSRQGVNTEAFF. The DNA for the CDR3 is TGTGCCAGCAGCTTATCCCGACAGGGTGTGAACACTGAAGCTTTCTTT.

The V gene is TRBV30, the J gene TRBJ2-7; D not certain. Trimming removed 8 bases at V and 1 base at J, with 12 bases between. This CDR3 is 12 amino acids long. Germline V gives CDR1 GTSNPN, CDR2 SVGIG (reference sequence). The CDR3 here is CAATAVSYEQYF. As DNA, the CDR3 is TGTGCCGCGACTGCCGTATCCTACGAGCAGTACTTC.

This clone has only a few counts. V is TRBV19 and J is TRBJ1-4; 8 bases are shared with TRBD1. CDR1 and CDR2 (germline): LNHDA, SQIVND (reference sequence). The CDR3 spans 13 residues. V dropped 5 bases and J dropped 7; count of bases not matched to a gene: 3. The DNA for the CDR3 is TGTGCCAGTAGTCCGCAGGGGGCTGAAAAACTGTTTTTT. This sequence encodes CASSPQGAEKLFF.

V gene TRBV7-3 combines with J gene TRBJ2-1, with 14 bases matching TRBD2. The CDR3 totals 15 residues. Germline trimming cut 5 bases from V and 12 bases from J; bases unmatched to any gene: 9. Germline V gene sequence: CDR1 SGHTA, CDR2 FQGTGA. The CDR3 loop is CASSPEGLAGGSQFF. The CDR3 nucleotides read TGTGCCAGCAGCCCCGAAGGACTAGCGGGAGGTTCGCAGTTCTTC.

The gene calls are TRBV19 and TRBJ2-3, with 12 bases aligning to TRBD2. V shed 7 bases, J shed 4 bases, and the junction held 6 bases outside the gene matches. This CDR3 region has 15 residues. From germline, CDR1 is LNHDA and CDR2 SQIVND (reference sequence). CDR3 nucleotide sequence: TGTGCCAGTAACCCTAGCGGGAGGGCATCAGATACGCAGTATTTT. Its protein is CASNPSGRASDTQYF.

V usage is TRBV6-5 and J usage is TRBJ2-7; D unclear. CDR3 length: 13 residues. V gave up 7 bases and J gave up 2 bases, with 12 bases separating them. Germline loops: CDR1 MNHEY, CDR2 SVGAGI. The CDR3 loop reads CASTRLEAYEQYF. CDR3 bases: TGTGCCAGCACTCGTCTCGAGGCCTACGAGCAGTACTTC.

CDR3 DNA: TGTGCCACCAGCAGAGATCACTATGGCTACACCTTC. The encoded protein is CATSRDHYGYTF. The chain recombines TRBV15 with TRBJ1-2; D not certain. Germline V gives CDR1 LNHNV, CDR2 YYDKDF (reference sequence). V lost 0 bases, J lost 3 bases, and 2 bases lay in between. CDR3 size: 12 residues.

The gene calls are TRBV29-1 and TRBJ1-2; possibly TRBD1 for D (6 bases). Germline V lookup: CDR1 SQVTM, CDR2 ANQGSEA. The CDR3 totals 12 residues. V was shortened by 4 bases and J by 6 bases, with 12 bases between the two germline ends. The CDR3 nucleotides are TGCAGCGTTGGGTACAGGGTTAATGGCTACACCTTC. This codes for CSVGYRVNGYTF.

The CDR3 sequence: CASSLQGHGNEKLFF. In nucleotides, the CDR3 is TGTGCCAGCAGCTTACAGGGGCACGGCAATGAAAAACTGTTTTTT. The J gene is TRBJ1-4, the V gene TRBV5-6; 7 nucleotides line up with TRBD1. With 2 bases clipped from V and 5 bases from J, the junction kept 6 bases outside the gene matches. Germline CDR1 SGHDT, CDR2 YYEEEE. The length of the CDR3 is 15 residues.

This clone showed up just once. The CDR3 protein is CASSLEQAGGLFF. CDR3 coding DNA: TGCGCCAGCAGCTTGGAGCAGGCGGGAGGCCTGTTCTTC. V is TRBV5-1 and J is TRBJ2-1; 8 bases are shared with TRBD2. The CDR3 runs 13 residues. Germline-derived CDR1 and CDR2 are SGHRS and YFSETQ. V dropped 0 bases and J dropped 15; count of bases not matched to a gene: 8. Looking up the rest from reference TRBV5-1 and TRBJ2-1 gives the full variable domain: KAGVTQTPRYLIKTRGQQVTLSCSPISGHRSVSWYQQTPGQGLQFLFEYFSETQRNKGNFPGRFSGRQFSNSRSEMNVSTLELGDSALYLCASSLEQAGGLFFGPGTRLTVL.

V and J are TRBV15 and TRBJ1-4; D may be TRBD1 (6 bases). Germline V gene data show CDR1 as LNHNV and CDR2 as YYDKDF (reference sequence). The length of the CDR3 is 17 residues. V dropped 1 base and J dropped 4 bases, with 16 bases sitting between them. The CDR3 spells CATSRAGTTRNNEKLFF. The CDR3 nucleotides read TGTGCCACCAGCAGAGCCGGGACAACCAGGAATAATGAAAAACTGTTTTTT.

For the CDR3, the DNA is TGTGCCAGCAGCTTGGGCGGCCGGGTCTCCGAGCAGTACTTC. Its protein is CASSLGGRVSEQYF. The chain has TRBV28 and TRBJ2-7; D gene uncertain. CDR3 length: 14 amino acids. Germline V gene data show CDR1 as MDHEN and CDR2 as SYDVKM. Deletions cut 6 bases from V and 6 bases from J, with 18 bases between.

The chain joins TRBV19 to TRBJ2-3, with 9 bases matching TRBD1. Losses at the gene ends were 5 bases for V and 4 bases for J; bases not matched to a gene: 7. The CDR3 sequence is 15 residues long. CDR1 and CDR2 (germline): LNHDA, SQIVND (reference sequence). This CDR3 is CASSDRGSSPDTQYF. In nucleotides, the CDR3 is TGTGCCAGTAGTGACAGGGGGTCGAGCCCAGATACGCAGTATTTT.

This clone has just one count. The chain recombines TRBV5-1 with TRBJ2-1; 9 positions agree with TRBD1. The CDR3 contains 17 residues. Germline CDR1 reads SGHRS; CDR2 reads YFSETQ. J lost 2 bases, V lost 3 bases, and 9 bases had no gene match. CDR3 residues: CASSWGTGPRTYNEQFF. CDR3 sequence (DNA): TGCGCCAGCAGCTGGGGGACAGGGCCGAGAACCTACAATGAGCAGTTCTTC.